The 13 T cell receptor beta chains listed next were all sequenced from one sample in a study of CD8+ T cells in alopecia areata. Treatment denoted: oral pan-JAK inhibitor, 5-10 mg twice daily. Extracted RNA was reverse transcribed into cDNA, the sequencing template. The assay was immunoSEQ multiplex PCR, and TCRdb's table has in-frame clones only and misses some. The repertoire holds 150,000 to 200,000 clones, with about 55% as singletons. The starting material was CD8+ T cells sorted from blood, obtained at week 24, from a patient treated with tofacitinib. These receptors all come from a human donor with alopecia areata.

Only a few counts were recorded for this clone. This CDR3 reads CASSMAGVGYTF. The CDR3 DNA is TGTGCCAGTAGTATGGCGGGGGTCGGCTACACCTTC. The chain recombines TRBV19 with TRBJ1-2, with a tentative D call TRBD1 (5 bases). Germline CDR1 reads LNHDA; CDR2 reads SQIVND (reference sequence). CDR3 length equals 12 residues. V lost 3 bases and J 8 bases, leaving 10 bases between the germline ends.

This chain uses TRBV6-5 with TRBJ1-5; TRBD1 matches at 7 bases. The ends lost 6 bases at V and 5 bases at J; junction bases unmatched: 7. CDR3 size: 14 residues. Germline CDR1 and CDR2: MNHEY and SVGAGI. The CDR3 DNA reads TGTGCCAGCAGCCTCGACAGGGCCGATCAGCCCCAGCATTTT. It specifies CASSLDRADQPQHF.

The chain uses TRBV30 and TRBJ1-6, with TRBD1 matching 12 bases. CDR3 length equals 16 residues. With V trimmed by 3 bases and J by 7 bases, 7 bases remained unmatched. CDR1 is GTSNPN, CDR2 SVGIG, per germline (reference sequence). The CDR3 nucleotides are TGTGCCTGGAGAGCCGGGACAGGGGGCAGAAATTCACCCCTCCACTTT. As protein: CAWRAGTGGRNSPLHF.

V gene TRBV30 combines with J gene TRBJ2-3; D is possibly TRBD1 (6 bases). With 4 bases removed from V and 5 bases from J, the gap between germline ends came to 19 bases. Per the germline V gene, CDR1 is GTSNPN and CDR2 is SVGIG (reference sequence). This CDR3 comprises 15 residues. CDR3 sequence reads: CAWTEDSQVGDTQYF. The DNA of the CDR3 is TGTGCCTGGACGGAGGACAGCCAAGTGGGAGATACGCAGTATTTT.

This clone has more than one count but fewer than ten. This chain's CDR3 is CAWTLRENTGELFF. The CDR3 nucleotides are TGTGCCTGGACACTCAGGGAGAACACCGGGGAGCTGTTTTTT. V usage is TRBV30 and J usage is TRBJ2-2; TRBD1 is a possible D gene (5 bases). V was pared by 4 bases and J by 1 base, with 10 bases between. CDR1 GTSNPN and CDR2 SVGIG come from the germline V gene (reference sequence). The CDR3 length is 14 residues.

This clone was seen just once. CDR3 DNA sequence: TGCGCCAGCAGCCAAGATGGTGAGGGGGTAAGCAATCAGCCCCAGCATTTT. This sequence encodes CASSQDGEGVSNQPQHF. The chain couples TRBV4-1 to TRBJ1-5, with D possibly matching TRBD1 (6 bases). The germline V and J ends were trimmed by 0 bases and 1 base, with 13 bases remaining between them. The CDR3 runs 17 residues. From germline, CDR1 is MGHRA and CDR2 YSYEKL.

This chain links TRBV6-6 with TRBJ1-1, with TRBD1 matching 9 bases. CDR3 length: 12 residues. Trimming took 6 bases from V and 13 from J; bases not matched to a gene: 9. Germline values: CDR1 MNHNY, CDR2 SVGAGI (reference sequence). In DNA, the CDR3 is TGTGCCAGCAGCACCGGGACAGGGTCGGATTTCTTT. This sequence encodes CASSTGTGSDFF.

The V gene is TRBV6-5, the J gene TRBJ2-3, with TRBD1 matching 7 bases. V shed 5 bases and J 7 bases; nucleotides not matched to a gene: 12. Germline V lookup: CDR1 MNHEY, CDR2 SVGAGI. The CDR3 covers 15 residues. The CDR3 region is CASSGRQGTAHTQYF. The CDR3 nucleotides read TGTGCCAGCAGTGGGAGACAGGGTACGGCTCATACGCAGTATTTT.

This clone has only a few counts. Other DNA sequences in this specimen translate into the identical CDR3. The chain is built from TRBV27 and TRBJ2-7; 7 bases align to TRBD2. Trimming at V came to 3 bases and at J to 2 bases, leaving 4 bases not matched to a gene. Germline V lookup: CDR1 MNHEY, CDR2 SMNVEV (reference sequence). CDR3 length equals 14 residues. DNA for the CDR3: TGTGCCAGCAGTTTGGGGAGGGGCGCCTACGAGCAGTACTTC. Amino acids: CASSLGRGAYEQYF.

There are a few counts of this clone. V gene TRBV6-1 combines with J gene TRBJ1-2; 7 bases fit TRBD1. Germline V gives CDR1 MNHNS, CDR2 SASEGT. The CDR3 runs to 14 residues. Trimming removed 6 bases from V and 6 bases from J; junction bases left unmatched: 10. The CDR3 DNA reads as TGTGCCAGCAGCGTACCAGACAGGGTCCATGGCTACACCTTC. Its protein product is CASSVPDRVHGYTF.

In this sample, this clone turned up a few times. The V and J genes are TRBV27 and TRBJ2-1; 9 positions agree with TRBD2. The length of the CDR3 is 15 residues. Germline V gene lookup returns CDR1 MNHEY and CDR2 SMNVEV (reference sequence). The ends lost 0 bases at V and 7 bases at J; junction bases unmatched: 4. The CDR3 DNA follows: TGTGCCAGCAGTTTATCGGGCGGGGGGGAAAATGAGCAGTTCTTC. Its translation: CASSLSGGGENEQFF.

The J gene is TRBJ1-5, the V gene TRBV7-2; D not resolved. V lost 1 base and J lost 0, with 7 bases in between. There are 15 residues in the CDR3. CDR1 is SGHTA, CDR2 FQGNSA, per germline. CDR3 nucleotide sequence: TGTGCCAGCAGCTTAGGGGTGAATAGCAATCAGCCCCAGCATTTT. Amino acids: CASSLGVNSNQPQHF. The whole variable domain, remainder taken from reference TRBV7-2 and TRBJ1-5, is GAGVSQSPSNKVTEKGKDVELRCDPISGHTALYWYRQSLGQGLEFLIYFQGNSAPDKSGLPSDRFSAERTGGSVSTLTIQRTQQEDSAVYLCASSLGVNSNQPQHFGDGTRLSIL.

In the case of this clone: Other DNA sequences from this sample encode an identical CDR3 as well. The genes are TRBV27 and TRBJ1-5; D remains unclear. The germline CDR1 and CDR2 sequences are MNHEY and SMNVEV (reference sequence). V shed 6 bases and J shed 4 bases, with 7 bases lying between them. The CDR3 has 12 amino acids. CDR3 in DNA: TGTGCCAGCAGAGAAGGGAATCAGCCCCAGCATTTT. The encoded protein is CASREGNQPQHF.